These 10 T cell receptor beta chains came from one sample sequenced in a study of blood T cell repertoires in COVID-19. Produced via immunoSEQ multiplex PCR; TCRdb's table is partial and in-frame only. This table holds roughly 220,000 clones, less than 90% found once. Sequencing was done on a sample of peripheral blood. These receptors were collected from a man aged 25 to 40 with active or convalescent COVID-19.

This clone was counted only a few times. V usage is TRBV2 and J usage is TRBJ1-1; 10 bases align to TRBD1. There are 13 residues in the CDR3. V dropped 8 bases and J dropped 3; count of bases not matched to a gene: 3. Germline V lookup: CDR1 SNHLY, CDR2 FYNNEI. The chain's CDR3 is CASGGQGYTEAFF. In DNA form, the CDR3 reads TGTGCCAGCGGGGGACAGGGGTACACTGAAGCTTTCTTT.

This rearrangement joins TRBV7-2 to TRBJ2-7; D perhaps matches TRBD2 (6 bases). The CDR3 runs to 16 residues. Per germline, CDR1 SGHTA and CDR2 FQGNSA. V was pared by 1 base and J by 2 bases, with 15 bases between. CDR3 region: CASSLGPAGSPYEQYF. CDR3 nucleotide sequence: TGTGCCAGCAGCTTAGGCCCTGCGGGGAGCCCCTACGAGCAGTACTTC. The entire variable domain, with the rest obtained from reference TRBV7-2 and TRBJ2-7, is as follows: GAGVSQSPSNKVTEKGKDVELRCDPISGHTALYWYRQSLGQGLEFLIYFQGNSAPDKSGLPSDRFSAERTGGSVSTLTIQRTQQEDSAVYLCASSLGPAGSPYEQYFGPGTRLTVT.

J is TRBJ1-3 and V is TRBV9; the D gene is possibly TRBD1 (5 bases). Germline V gives CDR1 SGDLS, CDR2 YYNGEE. V gave up 1 base and J gave up 5 bases, with 7 bases separating them. The CDR3 runs 13 residues. DNA for the CDR3: TGTGCCAGCAGCGTACAGGGTAGAAACACCATATATTTT. Translation gives CASSVQGRNTIYF.

The rearrangement uses TRBV24-1 and TRBJ2-1, with D perhaps matching TRBD1 (7 bases). CDR3 length equals 16 residues. Germline lookup yields CDR1 KGHDR and CDR2 SFDVKD. Trimming removed 1 base at V and 8 bases at J, with 17 bases between. DNA for the CDR3: TGTGCCACCAGTGATTTCCGGGGGACAGTCACGGATGAGCAGTTCTTC. Translating it yields CATSDFRGTVTDEQFF.

The chain uses TRBV19 and TRBJ1-1, with D tentatively TRBD1 (5 bases). The germline V gene has CDR1 LNHDA and CDR2 SQIVND (reference sequence). Trimming removed 8 bases at V and 7 bases at J, with 11 bases between. The CDR3 sequence is 11 residues long. In DNA, the CDR3 is TGTGCCAGTTTCCAGGGAAGTGAAGCTTTCTTT. As protein: CASFQGSEAFF. Together with reference TRBV19 and TRBJ1-1, the CDR3 gives the full variable domain: DGGITQSPKYLFRKEGQNVTLSCEQNLNHDAMYWYRQDPGQGLRLIYYSQIVNDFQKGDIAEGYSVSREKKESFPLTVTSAQKNPTAFYLCASFQGSEAFFGQGTRLTVV.

The J gene is TRBJ1-2, the V gene TRBV4-2; TRBD1 matches at 9 bases. Germline V gene data show CDR1 as LGHNA and CDR2 as YNFKEQ. V was clipped by 0 bases and J by 7 bases; unmatched bases: 6. The CDR3 has 15 amino acids. The CDR3 bases are TGTGCCAGCAGCCAAGACCGGGACAGGGTAGGTGGCTACACCTTC. Translation: CASSQDRDRVGGYTF.

The CDR3 here is CASTPGLARYEQFF. For the CDR3, the DNA is TGTGCCAGCACCCCGGGACTAGCGAGGTATGAGCAGTTCTTC. The chain joins TRBV28 to TRBJ2-1; 10 positions agree with TRBD2. With V trimmed by 7 bases and J by 8 bases, 8 bases remained unmatched. Looked up from germline, CDR1 is MDHEN and CDR2 is SYDVKM. CDR3 length: 14 amino acids.

The V call is TRBV25-1, the J call TRBJ2-1; TRBD2 aligns across 12 bases. CDR3 length: 17 amino acids. From germline, CDR1 is MGHDK and CDR2 SYGVNS. Trimming took 3 bases from V and 7 from J; bases not matched to a gene: 10. CDR3 residues: CASSDPTGLAGRNEQFF. The CDR3 DNA sequence: TGTGCCAGCAGTGATCCCACCGGACTAGCGGGACGGAATGAGCAGTTCTTC.

The rearrangement joins TRBV28 to TRBJ1-4, with D maybe TRBD1 (5 bases). The CDR3 is made up of 16 amino acids. Per germline, CDR1 MDHEN and CDR2 SYDVKM. V was pared by 1 base and J by 14 bases, with 23 bases between. The CDR3 is CASSLFGGSGDPRLFF. The CDR3 bases are TGTGCCAGCAGTTTATTCGGGGGGTCTGGGGACCCTCGGCTGTTTTTT.

A single count supports this clone. The chain recombines TRBV15 with TRBJ2-7, with D maybe TRBD1 (5 bases). Trimming left V 0 bases short and J 0 bases short, with 6 bases between. The CDR3 loop spans 14 amino acids. Germline V gene sequence: CDR1 LNHNV, CDR2 YYDKDF (reference sequence). DNA of the CDR3: TGTGCCACCAGCAGAGATAGGGGCTCCTACGAGCAGTACTTC. Protein sequence: CATSRDRGSYEQYF.